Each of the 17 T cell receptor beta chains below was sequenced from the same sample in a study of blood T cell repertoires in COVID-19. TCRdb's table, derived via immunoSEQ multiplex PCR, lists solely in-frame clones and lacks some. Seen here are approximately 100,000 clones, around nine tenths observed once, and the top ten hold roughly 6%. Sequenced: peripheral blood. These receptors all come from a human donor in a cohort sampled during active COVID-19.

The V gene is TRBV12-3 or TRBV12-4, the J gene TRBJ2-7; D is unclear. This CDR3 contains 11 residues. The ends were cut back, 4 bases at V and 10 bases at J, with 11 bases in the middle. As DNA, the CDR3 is TGTGCCAGCAGTTACCACGGTGATCAGTACTTC. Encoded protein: CASSYHGDQYF.

CDR3 sequence: CASSRPTGVDYGYTF. In DNA, the CDR3 is TGTGCCAGCAGCCGACCGACAGGCGTAGACTATGGCTACACCTTC. The chain couples TRBV5-5 to TRBJ1-2; tentatively, D is TRBD1 (6 bases). The V gene's germline CDR1 is SGHKS and CDR2 YYEKEE (reference sequence). CDR3 length: 15 amino acids. V was cut by 4 bases and J by 3 bases, with 16 bases left in between.

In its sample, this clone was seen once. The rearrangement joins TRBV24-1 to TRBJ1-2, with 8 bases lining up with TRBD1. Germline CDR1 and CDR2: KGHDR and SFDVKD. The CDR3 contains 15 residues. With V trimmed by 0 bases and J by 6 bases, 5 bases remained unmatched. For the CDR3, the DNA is TGTGCCACCAGTGATTTGGCAGGGGGCAATGATGGCTACACCTTC. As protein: CATSDLAGGNDGYTF.

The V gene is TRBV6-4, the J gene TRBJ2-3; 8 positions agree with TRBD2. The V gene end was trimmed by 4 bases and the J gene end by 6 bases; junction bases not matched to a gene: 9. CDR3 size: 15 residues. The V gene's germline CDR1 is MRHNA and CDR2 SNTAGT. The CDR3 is CASSGLAGGRDTQYF. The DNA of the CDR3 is TGTGCCAGCAGTGGGCTAGCGGGTGGGAGGGATACGCAGTATTTT.

The CDR3 region is CATSRRTNVLTF. CDR3 nucleotide sequence: TGTGCCACCAGCAGGCGCACTAACGTCCTGACTTTC. The chain employs TRBV15 and TRBJ2-6; no firm D call. CDR1 is LNHNV and CDR2 is YYDKDF in the germline V gene (reference sequence). With 3 bases removed from V and 10 bases from J, the gap between germline ends came to 7 bases. The CDR3 consists of 12 residues.

The chain's CDR3 is CASSDHGTGIYEQYF. DNA of the CDR3: TGTGCCAGCAGTGATCACGGGACAGGGATCTACGAGCAGTACTTC. The V gene is TRBV25-1, the J gene TRBJ2-7, with TRBD1 identical over 9 bases. The CDR3 is 15 residues long. Germline-derived CDR1 and CDR2 are MGHDK and SYGVNS. The J segment lost 3 bases and the V segment lost 3 bases, leaving 6 bases of the junction unmatched.

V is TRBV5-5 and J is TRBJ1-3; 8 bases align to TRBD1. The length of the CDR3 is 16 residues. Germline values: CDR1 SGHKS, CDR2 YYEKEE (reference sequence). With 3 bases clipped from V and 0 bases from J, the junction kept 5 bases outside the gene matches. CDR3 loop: CASSSGQGSSGNTIYF. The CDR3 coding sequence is TGTGCCAGCAGCTCCGGACAGGGAAGCTCTGGAAACACCATATATTTT.

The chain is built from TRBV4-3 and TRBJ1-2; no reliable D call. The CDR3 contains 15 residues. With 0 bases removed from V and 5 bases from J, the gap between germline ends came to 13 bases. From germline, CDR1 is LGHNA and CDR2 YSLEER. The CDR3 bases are TGCGCCAGCAGCCAAGAAAGGCTGGAACTATATGGCTACACCTTC. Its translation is CASSQERLELYGYTF.

Here the CDR3 reads CASSRLGQISTDTQYF. The DNA for the CDR3 is TGTGCCAGCAGTCGATTGGGACAGATTAGCACAGATACGCAGTATTTT. The gene calls are TRBV6-6 and TRBJ2-3; 7 bases are shared with TRBD1. The V gene end was trimmed by 5 bases and the J gene end by 0 bases; junction bases not matched to a gene: 8. CDR1 is MNHNY, CDR2 SVGAGI, per germline (reference sequence). The CDR3 is 16 residues long.

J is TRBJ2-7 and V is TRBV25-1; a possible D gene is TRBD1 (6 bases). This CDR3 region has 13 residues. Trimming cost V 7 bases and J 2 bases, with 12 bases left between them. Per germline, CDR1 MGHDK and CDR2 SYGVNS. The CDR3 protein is CASTNRDTYEQYF. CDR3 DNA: TGTGCCAGCACCAACCGGGACACCTACGAGCAGTACTTC.

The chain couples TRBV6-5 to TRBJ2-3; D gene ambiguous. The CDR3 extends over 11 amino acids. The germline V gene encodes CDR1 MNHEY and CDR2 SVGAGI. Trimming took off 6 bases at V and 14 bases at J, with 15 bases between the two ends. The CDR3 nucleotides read TGTGCCAGCAGCCTACTGAGGAGATCGTATTTT. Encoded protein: CASSLLRRSYF.

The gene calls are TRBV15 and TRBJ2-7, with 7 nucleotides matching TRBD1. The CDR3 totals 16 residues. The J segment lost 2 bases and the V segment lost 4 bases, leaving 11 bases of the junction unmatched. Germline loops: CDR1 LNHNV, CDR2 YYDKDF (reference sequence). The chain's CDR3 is CATSNEFGTDPYEQYF. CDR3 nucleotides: TGTGCCACCAGCAACGAATTCGGGACAGATCCCTACGAGCAGTACTTC.

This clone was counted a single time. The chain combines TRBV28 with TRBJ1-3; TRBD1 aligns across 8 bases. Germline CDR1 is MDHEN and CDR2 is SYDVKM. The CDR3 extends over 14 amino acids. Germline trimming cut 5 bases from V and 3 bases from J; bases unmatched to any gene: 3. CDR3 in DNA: TGTGCCAGCAGTCCGACAGGGGATGGAAACACCATATATTTT. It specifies CASSPTGDGNTIYF.

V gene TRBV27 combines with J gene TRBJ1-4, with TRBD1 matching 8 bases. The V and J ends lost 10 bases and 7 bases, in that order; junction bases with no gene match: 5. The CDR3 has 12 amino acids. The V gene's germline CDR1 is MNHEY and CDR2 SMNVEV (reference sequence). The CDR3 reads CATRTGREKLFF. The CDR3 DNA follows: TGTGCCACCAGGACAGGGCGTGAAAAACTGTTTTTT.

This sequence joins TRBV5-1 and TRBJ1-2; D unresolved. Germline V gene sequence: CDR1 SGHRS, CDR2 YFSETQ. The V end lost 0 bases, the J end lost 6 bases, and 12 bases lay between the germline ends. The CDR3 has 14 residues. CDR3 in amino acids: CASSLDAGLDGYTF. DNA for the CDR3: TGCGCCAGCAGCTTGGATGCAGGCTTGGATGGCTACACCTTC.

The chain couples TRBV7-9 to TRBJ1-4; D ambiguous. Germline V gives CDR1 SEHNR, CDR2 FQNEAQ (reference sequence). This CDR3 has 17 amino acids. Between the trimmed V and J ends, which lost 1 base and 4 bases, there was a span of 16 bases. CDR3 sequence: CASSLEYQARGNEKLFF. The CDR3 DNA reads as TGTGCCAGCAGCTTAGAGTATCAGGCTCGGGGTAATGAAAAACTGTTTTTT.

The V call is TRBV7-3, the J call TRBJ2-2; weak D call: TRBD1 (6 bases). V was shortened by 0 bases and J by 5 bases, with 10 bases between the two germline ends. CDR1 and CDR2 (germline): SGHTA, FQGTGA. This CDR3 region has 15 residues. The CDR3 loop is CASSLTVRGTGELFF. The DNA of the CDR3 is TGTGCCAGCAGCTTAACTGTCAGGGGAACCGGGGAGCTGTTTTTT.